Listed below are T cell receptor beta chains from one sample, sequenced in a study of blood T cell repertoires in COVID-19. Using immunoSEQ multiplex PCR, the repertoire was profiled, and TCRdb retains in-frame clones only, with some absent. The table has around 64,000 clones, roughly 90% seen once; the top ten hold roughly 4.6%. Sequencing was carried out using peripheral blood. Source of these receptors: a man at least 80 years old in a cohort sampled during active COVID-19. CDR3s include the opening cysteine and the closing phenylalanine or tryptophan. Each record gives: J gene, clone size, CDR3 length, D gene, V gene, CDR3 DNA, CDR3 protein. The D gene is left open where the match is weak. Not all rows give a size; the values are once, few, many and, for expanded clones, a class.

TRBJ2-3,.,13,.,TRBV7-3,TGTGCCAGCAGCGGGACTCCGCGGGATACGCAGTATTTT,CASSGTPRDTQYF
TRBJ1-6,.,18,.,TRBV5-1,TGCGCCAGCAGCGAAGGACAGTCGCTGAGCTCCTATAATTCACCCCTCCACTTT,CASSEGQSLSSYNSPLHF
TRBJ2-7,.,15,TRBD2,TRBV6-5,TGTGCCAGCAGGGGGGGACTAGCGGGAGGGCGGGAGCAGTACTTC,CASRGGLAGGREQYF
TRBJ2-2,.,14,TRBD1,TRBV5-1,TGCGCCAGCAGCTGGACAGGGACGGTCGGGGAGCTGTTTTTT,CASSWTGTVGELFF
TRBJ2-5,.,13,.,TRBV5-1,TGCGCCAGCAGCGTTGGGACTGGAGAGACCCAGTACTTC,CASSVGTGETQYF
TRBJ2-1,.,11,TRBD1,TRBV12-3/TRBV12-4,TGTGCCAGCAGTTTGACAGGGGGGCAGTTCTTC,CASSLTGGQFF
TRBJ1-2,.,13,.,TRBV7-2,TGTGCCAGCAGCCCTGACAGGAACTATGGCTACACCTTC,CASSPDRNYGYTF
TRBJ2-7,.,15,TRBD1,TRBV6-5,TGTGCCAGCAGTCGAGACAGGGGCCCATCCTACGAGCAGTACTTC,CASSRDRGPSYEQYF
TRBJ2-1,.,16,.,TRBV11-3,TGTGCCAGCAGCTTAGGGGGCTGGGGATCCTACAATGAGCAGTTCTTC,CASSLGGWGSYNEQFF
TRBJ2-5,.,13,.,TRBV27,TGTGCCAGCAGTTTCTCGGAGCAAGAGACCCAGTACTTC,CASSFSEQETQYF
TRBJ1-5,.,15,TRBD1,TRBV24-1,TGTGCCACCTCGGACAGGGCAGGGAGCAATCAGCCCCAGCATTTT,CATSDRAGSNQPQHF
TRBJ1-4,.,15,TRBD1,TRBV24-1,TGTGCCACCAGTTATGGGGACAGGGGGGATGAAAAACTGTTTTTT,CATSYGDRGDEKLFF
TRBJ1-2,few,13,.,TRBV14,TGTGCCAGCAGCCAGGACACCTACTATGGCTACACCTTC,CASSQDTYYGYTF
TRBJ2-3,.,15,TRBD1,TRBV2,TGTGCCAGCAGTGAATGGGACAGCCGCACAGATACGCAGTATTTT,CASSEWDSRTDTQYF
TRBJ1-6,few,15,TRBD1,TRBV18,TGTGCCAGCTCAGAGACCACAGGGGCTAGCTCACCCCTCCACTTT,CASSETTGASSPLHF